Below are 20 T cell receptor beta chains sequenced from a single sample in a study of blood T cell repertoires in COVID-19 (dated by TCRdb to the early 2020s). Libraries were prepared through the immunoSEQ multiplex PCR assay. The clones in this table, taken by TCRdb from immuneACCESS, are in-frame only. Not every clone is retained; where verified, under half of the shortfall comes from an unresolved V gene, and the cause of the rest is unknown. In all, the sample holds 200,000 to 250,000 clones, and around nine tenths of those were seen once. The ten most abundant clones make up approximately 2% of the sample. Source material: PBMCs or T cells enriched from blood (not recorded which). The receptors were sampled from a woman aged 18 to 35 who had recovered from COVID-19.

V and J are TRBV4-1 and TRBJ2-2; 10 bases agree with TRBD2. Germline CDR1 reads MGHRA; CDR2 reads YSYEKL. The CDR3 totals 16 residues. With V trimmed by 5 bases and J by 1 base, 4 bases remained unmatched. The CDR3: CASSARTSGNTGELFF. For the CDR3, the DNA is TGCGCCAGCAGCGCTCGGACTAGCGGGAACACCGGGGAGCTGTTTTTT.

The chain joins TRBV3-1 (or the pseudogene TRBV3-2) to TRBJ2-5; D is unclear. V lost 4 bases and J lost 5, with 14 bases in between. Germline V gene lookup returns CDR1 LGHDT and CDR2 YNNKEL (reference sequence). The CDR3 length is 14 residues. In DNA, the CDR3 is TGTGCCAGCAGCCCCCAATCCGCTCGGGAGACCCAGTACTTC. Its translation is CASSPQSARETQYF.

This sequence joins TRBV15 and TRBJ1-2, with 7 positions matching TRBD1. The trim removed 1 base at V and 5 bases at J, leaving 7 bases unmatched. This CDR3 is 15 amino acids long. The germline gives CDR1 LNHNV, CDR2 YYDKDF (reference sequence). This CDR3 is CATSRVGTELYGYTF. CDR3 in DNA: TGTGCCACCAGCAGAGTAGGGACAGAACTATATGGCTACACCTTC.

The chain links TRBV18 to TRBJ1-2, with D uncertain. Looked up from germline, CDR1 is KGHSH and CDR2 is LQKENI. Trimming took 2 bases from V and 4 from J, leaving 8 bases between them. The length of the CDR3 is 13 residues. CDR3 in amino acids: CASSPSGIYGYTF. The CDR3 nucleotides are TGTGCCAGCTCACCATCGGGGATCTATGGCTACACCTTC.

This clone was seen once. The chain links TRBV19 to TRBJ1-2, with a tentative D call TRBD1 (6 bases). Germline loops: CDR1 LNHDA, CDR2 SQIVND (reference sequence). The CDR3 totals 15 residues. Trimming removed 5 bases at V and 1 base at J, with 14 bases between. CDR3 amino acids: CASSLKWTVNYGYTF. The CDR3 coding sequence is TGTGCCAGTAGTTTAAAATGGACAGTTAACTATGGCTACACCTTC.

V is TRBV19 and J is TRBJ2-7; a weak D match, TRBD2 (7 bases). The germline V gene has CDR1 LNHDA and CDR2 SQIVND (reference sequence). The CDR3 contains 15 residues. V was clipped by 2 bases and J by 6 bases, with 17 bases between them. The CDR3 nucleotides read TGTGCCAGTAGTATAATTGGGGGCGCGGGGGCCGAGCAGTACTTC. As protein: CASSIIGGAGAEQYF. Using reference TRBV19 and TRBJ2-7 for the parts outside the CDR3, the full variable domain is DGGITQSPKYLFRKEGQNVTLSCEQNLNHDAMYWYRQDPGQGLRLIYYSQIVNDFQKGDIAEGYSVSREKKESFPLTVTSAQKNPTAFYLCASSIIGGAGAEQYFGPGTRLTVT.

The sample holds one count of this clone. V and J are TRBV6-5 and TRBJ1-1; tentative D call: TRBD1 (5 bases). This CDR3 is built from 15 residues. V was shortened by 7 bases and J by 4 bases, with 19 bases between the two germline ends. The germline V gene encodes CDR1 MNHEY and CDR2 SVGAGI. CDR3 amino acids: CASILFRRGGTEAFF. CDR3 nucleotides: TGTGCCAGCATCCTCTTCCGCCGGGGGGGCACTGAAGCTTTCTTT.

The chain uses TRBV9 and TRBJ2-5, with D possibly being TRBD2 (6 bases). Germline V gene lookup returns CDR1 SGDLS and CDR2 YYNGEE. Between the trimmed V and J ends, which lost 3 bases and 5 bases, there was a span of 17 bases. The CDR3 consists of 15 residues. CDR3 residues: CASSGWAGRQETQYF. CDR3 DNA sequence: TGTGCCAGCAGCGGTTGGGCGGGAAGACAGGAGACCCAGTACTTC.

The genes are TRBV11-2 and TRBJ1-3, with D unresolved. Germline-derived CDR1 and CDR2 are SGHAT and FQNNGV. This CDR3 has 14 amino acids. Trimming cost V 5 bases and J 3 bases, with 11 bases left between them. CDR3 protein: CASSPPGIGNTIYF. The DNA of the CDR3 is TGTGCCAGCAGCCCCCCGGGGATTGGAAACACCATATATTTT.

The CDR3 protein is CASSPGTGTSTEAFF. CDR3 DNA sequence: TGTGCCAGCAGCCCAGGGACAGGGACGAGCACTGAAGCTTTCTTT. The chain carries TRBV5-6 and TRBJ1-1; 9 bases are a match to TRBD1. Germline lookup yields CDR1 SGHDT and CDR2 YYEEEE. J gave up 4 bases and V 4 bases, and 8 bases lay outside the gene matches. The CDR3 sequence is 15 residues long. Combining the CDR3 with reference TRBV5-6 and TRBJ1-1 gives the whole variable domain DAGVTQSPTHLIKTRGQQVTLRCSPKSGHDTVSWYQQALGQGPQFIFQYYEEEERQRGNFPDRFSGHQFPNYSSELNVNALLLGDSALYLCASSPGTGTSTEAFFGQGTRLTVV.

The rearrangement links TRBV29-1 to TRBJ2-5; D call uncertain. Trimming took off 4 bases at V and 2 bases at J, with 11 bases between the two ends. Germline V gives CDR1 SQVTM, CDR2 ANQGSEA. This CDR3 is 13 amino acids long. CDR3 sequence: CSVGAVLQETQYF. The CDR3 DNA sequence: TGCAGCGTTGGGGCCGTCCTACAAGAGACCCAGTACTTC.

The chain uses TRBV9 and TRBJ1-6, with 10 bases identical to TRBD1. The CDR3 covers 14 residues. CDR1 and CDR2 from the germline V gene are SGDLS and YYNGEE. After removal of 2 bases from V and 14 bases from J, the junction contained 7 bases not matched to a gene. The CDR3 nucleotides read TGTGCCAGCAGCGTGGCCGGGACAGGGGACACCCTCCACTTT. Translating it yields CASSVAGTGDTLHF.

V is TRBV28 and J is TRBJ1-2; no firm D call. This CDR3 region has 15 residues. Per the germline V gene, CDR1 is MDHEN and CDR2 is SYDVKM. Deletions cut 6 bases from V and 0 bases from J, with 14 bases between. CDR3 sequence reads: CASSSSGTANYGYTF. CDR3 nucleotides: TGTGCCAGCAGCTCCTCCGGAACAGCTAACTATGGCTACACCTTC.

The chain is built from TRBV4-3 and TRBJ1-2; 7 positions match TRBD1. Unmatched junction bases numbered 9, after V lost 4 bases and J lost 4 bases. The CDR3 loop spans 15 amino acids. Germline V gives CDR1 LGHNA, CDR2 YSLEER. The CDR3: CASSPAGTVFYGYTF. The CDR3 coding sequence is TGCGCCAGCAGCCCAGCCGGGACAGTTTTCTATGGCTACACCTTC.

The gene calls are TRBV10-3 and TRBJ2-7, with no clear D. CDR3 size: 15 residues. V lost 5 bases and J 1 base, leaving 15 bases between the germline ends. Germline V CDR1 and CDR2: ENHRY, SYGVKD. The DNA for the CDR3 is TGTGCCATCAGTCCTTCTACGGTCCTATCCTACGAGCAGTACTTC. This codes for CAISPSTVLSYEQYF.

The V and J genes are TRBV7-2 and TRBJ1-1; D uncertain. Per germline, CDR1 SGHTA and CDR2 FQGNSA. The ends were cut back, 5 bases at V and 0 bases at J, with 10 bases in the middle. This CDR3 region has 14 residues. The CDR3 region is CASSRGRLNTEAFF. DNA of the CDR3: TGTGCCAGCAGCCGTGGTAGATTGAACACTGAAGCTTTCTTT. Based on the CDR3 plus reference TRBV7-2 and TRBJ1-1, the full variable domain is GAGVSQSPSNKVTEKGKDVELRCDPISGHTALYWYRQSLGQGLEFLIYFQGNSAPDKSGLPSDRFSAERTGGSVSTLTIQRTQQEDSAVYLCASSRGRLNTEAFFGQGTRLTVV.

The rearrangement uses TRBV19 and TRBJ1-2; TRBD1 might be the D (6 bases). Germline CDR1 and CDR2: LNHDA and SQIVND (reference sequence). CDR3 length: 14 residues. The ends were cut back, 9 bases at V and 2 bases at J, with 16 bases in the middle. In DNA form, the CDR3 reads TGTGCCAGCAAAAGGACAGCCGGAAACTATGGCTACACCTTC. Translating gives CASKRTAGNYGYTF. The variable domain in full, with the rest retrieved from reference TRBV19 and TRBJ1-2, is DGGITQSPKYLFRKEGQNVTLSCEQNLNHDAMYWYRQDPGQGLRLIYYSQIVNDFQKGDIAEGYSVSREKKESFPLTVTSAQKNPTAFYLCASKRTAGNYGYTFGSGTRLTVV.

This chain joins TRBV21-1 and TRBJ2-1; TRBD2 reflects the table's D call only, with no check against the DNA. TRBV21-1 has pseudogene status. CDR3 length equals 19 residues. The CDR3 nucleotides are TGTGCCAGCAGCAAAGTCCCGTTGCCGCAGCGGGAGGGTTTGAATGAGCAGTTCTTC. This codes for CASSKVPLPQREGLNEQFF.

This clone has a handful of counts. DNA of the CDR3: TGTGCCATCAGTGAGACGACAGGGCTGAACACTGAAGCTTTCTTT. Encoded protein: CAISETTGLNTEAFF. V usage is TRBV10-3 and J usage is TRBJ1-1, with 7 nucleotides matching TRBD1. V lost 2 bases and J lost 0; bases outside the gene matches: 3. Germline V gives CDR1 ENHRY, CDR2 SYGVKD. This CDR3 comprises 15 residues.

In nucleotides, the CDR3 is TGTGCCAGCAGCGAGAGACTAGCGGGGGGGAAGAACACCGGGGAGCTGTTTTTT. Its protein product is CASSERLAGGKNTGELFF. This chain connects TRBV5-4 to TRBJ2-2; TRBD2 matches at 14 bases. The CDR3 spans 18 residues. The germline CDR1 and CDR2 sequences are SGHNT and YYREEE (reference sequence). J lost 1 base, V lost 4 bases, and 6 bases had no gene match.